This T cell receptor beta chain originates from a study of CXCR3-negative and CXCR3-positive naive CD8 T cells. Study-wide points: Comparison of naive cells showed more hydrophobic TRB CDR3s in CXCR3-positive than in CXCR3-negative naive cells. In naive cells, CXCR3-negative and CXCR3-positive subsets had similar TRBV-TRBJ usage; memory cells differed. Researchers report CXCR3 expression partially decreased after cryopreservation, with fresh PBMCs used in most assays.

Naive CD8+ T cells had a CD45RO-CCR7+CD27+CD95- phenotype. CDR1 is MDHEN and CDR2 is SYDVKM in the germline V gene. The CDR3 contains 14 residues. Of note for this clonotype: Its antigen is not identified.

Through 5' RACE with UMI labels, the TRB cDNA libraries were prepared. TCRdb reanalyzed the 5' RACE reads, giving one entry per CDR3 protein sequence and no DNA. The table lists about 42,000 distinct CDR3 sequences, with roughly 2.4% in the top ten. Material: naive CXCR3- CD8+ T cells from blood. Noted subset: CD45RO-CCR7+CD27+CD95- naive CD8+ T cells lacking CXCR3 (TNR3-). The sequence was obtained from a human donor in good health. Some clones in this sample may be carry-over from other donors' samples. V and J are TRBV28 and TRBJ2-5; without DNA, the TCRdb call of TRBD2 cannot be checked. The CDR3 protein is CASSSRDFQETQYF.